A single sample gave rise to the 18 T cell receptor beta chains below, sequenced in a study of blood T cells in healthy people across ages. Sample-barcoded 5' priming and a J-beta primer mix drove a second PCR of about 6 to 12 cycles. A single record per CDR3 protein comes from TCRdb applying MiXCR to the 5' RACE reads. The repertoire includes hundreds of thousands of distinct CDR3 sequences, about 56% of them detected once, and approximately 24% sits in the top ten. Sequencing used blood. These receptors originate from a man in his forties in good health.

There are a few counts of this clonotype. The chain recombines TRBV7-9 with TRBJ1-1; D call uncertain. Germline V gene lookup returns CDR1 SEHNR and CDR2 FQNEAQ (reference sequence). With 4 bases removed from V and 5 bases from J, the gap between germline ends came to 11 bases. The CDR3 covers 13 residues. The DNA for the CDR3 is TGTGCCAGCAGCTCTGGTTGGAGTACTGAAGCTTTCTTT. This encodes CASSSGWSTEAFF.

This clonotype has more than one count but fewer than ten. The V gene is TRBV29-1, the J gene TRBJ2-7; 9 nucleotides line up with TRBD1. Germline values: CDR1 SQVTM, CDR2 ANQGSEA. The length of the CDR3 is 14 residues. With 7 bases clipped from V and 0 bases from J, the junction kept 7 bases outside the gene matches. The CDR3 DNA is TGCAGCGCGAGGACAGGGGAAAACTCCTACGAGCAGTACTTC. Its translation is CSARTGENSYEQYF.

The rearrangement links TRBV7-2 to TRBJ2-5; 8 bases align to TRBD1. This CDR3 is 14 amino acids long. After removal of 5 bases from V and 4 bases from J, the junction contained 6 bases not matched to a gene. The germline CDR1 and CDR2 sequences are SGHTA and FQGNSA. The CDR3 bases are TGTGCCAGCAGCGCCGACAGGGGACCAGAGACCCAGTACTTC. The encoded protein is CASSADRGPETQYF.

This clonotype showed up many times. The chain combines TRBV7-2 with TRBJ1-3; 8 nucleotides line up with TRBD1. CDR3 length equals 14 residues. After removal of 5 bases from V and 4 bases from J, the junction contained 4 bases not matched to a gene. Germline V CDR1 and CDR2: SGHTA, FQGNSA. As DNA, the CDR3 is TGTGCCAGCAGCCTCCGACAGGGGGGAAACACCATATATTTT. It is translated as CASSLRQGGNTIYF.

This rearrangement joins TRBV20-1 to TRBJ2-3; 10 nucleotides align to TRBD2. The CDR3 has 17 amino acids. Losses at the gene ends were 5 bases for V and 0 bases for J; bases not matched to a gene: 11. Germline CDR1 and CDR2: DFQATT and SNEGSKA (reference sequence). CDR3 DNA: TGCAGTGCTGCCGTCCCTAGCGGGGGTGCGAGCACAGATACGCAGTATTTT. Its translation: CSAAVPSGGASTDTQYF.

V usage is TRBV28 and J usage is TRBJ2-3; TRBD1 aligns across 10 bases. V lost 7 bases to trimming and J lost 4 bases; unmatched junction nucleotides: 8. The CDR3 has 15 residues. Germline CDR1 reads MDHEN; CDR2 reads SYDVKM. The CDR3 spells CASTWGTGDADTQYF. CDR3 sequence (DNA): TGTGCCAGCACATGGGGGACAGGGGATGCAGATACGCAGTATTTT.

The chain uses TRBV6-1 and TRBJ2-3; 8 bases fit TRBD1. CDR3 length: 17 residues. J was trimmed by 1 base and V by 7 bases; bases with no gene match: 13. The V gene's germline CDR1 is MNHNS and CDR2 SASEGT. The CDR3 is CASNPRRTGIGTDTQYF. The CDR3 DNA reads TGTGCCAGCAACCCCAGGAGGACAGGGATCGGCACAGATACGCAGTATTTT.

This clonotype has only one observation. The V call is TRBV6-5, the J call TRBJ1-4; unclear D gene. The V end lost 5 bases, the J end lost 8 bases, and 18 bases lay between the germline ends. CDR3 length: 15 residues. Germline CDR1 reads MNHEY; CDR2 reads SVGAGI. CDR3 sequence reads: CASSPNGPRGEKLFF. The CDR3 DNA sequence: TGTGCCAGCAGTCCCAATGGACCCCGCGGGGAAAAACTGTTTTTT.

The J gene is TRBJ2-3, the V gene TRBV11-3, with TRBD2 matching 8 bases. Germline lookup yields CDR1 SGHNT and CDR2 YENEEA. V trimming: 5 bases; J trimming: 2 bases; junction bases outside the gene matches: 3. The CDR3 covers 14 residues. The CDR3 spells CASSLSGVTDTQYF. CDR3 sequence (DNA): TGTGCCAGCAGCCTTAGCGGGGTCACAGATACGCAGTATTTT.

The rearrangement uses TRBV13 and TRBJ1-1; D unclear. Trimming removed 3 bases from V and 1 base from J, with 12 bases in between. The germline gives CDR1 PRHDT, CDR2 FYEKMQ (reference sequence). CDR3 length: 15 amino acids. The CDR3 DNA reads TGTGCCAGCAGCTTTAGAAGCCGGGGGAACACTGAAGCTTTCTTT. This encodes CASSFRSRGNTEAFF.

This chain links TRBV18 with TRBJ2-5; TRBD2 matches 11 bases. From germline, CDR1 is KGHSH and CDR2 LQKENI. This CDR3 contains 16 residues. J lost 11 bases, V lost 4 bases, and 15 bases had no gene match. For the CDR3, the DNA is TGTGCCAGCTCACGTTCAACTAGCGGGAGCGGTGGTGAGCAGTACTTC. The encoded protein is CASSRSTSGSGGEQYF.

The V and J genes are TRBV20-1 and TRBJ2-3; D possibly corresponds to TRBD2 (5 bases). Germline V gives CDR1 DFQATT, CDR2 SNEGSKA (reference sequence). Trimming removed 0 bases from V and 3 bases from J, with 10 bases in between. The CDR3 totals 14 residues. CDR3: CSARDSVGTDTQYF. CDR3 sequence (DNA): TGCAGTGCTAGAGATAGCGTCGGGACAGATACGCAGTATTTT.

The chain links TRBV7-9 to TRBJ2-1; 11 nucleotides align to TRBD2. Trimming removed 4 bases from V and 13 bases from J; junction bases left unmatched: 6. Germline V CDR1 and CDR2: SEHNR, FQNEAQ (reference sequence). The CDR3 has 13 amino acids. CDR3 DNA: TGTGCCAGCAGCTCCGAGACTAGCGGGGAACAGTTCTTC. Protein sequence: CASSSETSGEQFF. The full variable domain, rest sourced from reference TRBV7-9 and TRBJ2-1, is DTGVSQNPRHKITKRGQNVTFRCDPISEHNRLYWYRQTLGQGPEFLTYFQNEAQLEKSRLLSDRFSAERPKGSFSTLEIQRTEQGDSAMYLCASSSETSGEQFFGPGTRLTVL.

The chain joins TRBV27 to TRBJ2-6; no definite D call. CDR1 and CDR2 (germline): MNHEY, SMNVEV (reference sequence). This CDR3 contains 16 residues. V was shortened by 0 bases and J by 0 bases, with 6 bases between the two germline ends. The CDR3 DNA follows: TGTGCCAGCAGTTTATCGTCCGACTCTGGGGCCAACGTCCTGACTTTC. Amino acids: CASSLSSDSGANVLTF.

The chain recombines TRBV29-1 with TRBJ2-3; possible D gene TRBD2, 6 bases. Germline-derived CDR1 and CDR2 are SQVTM and ANQGSEA. This CDR3 has 15 amino acids. V shed 6 bases and J shed 0 bases, with 16 bases lying between them. CDR3 in amino acids: CSVEARGGSTDTQYF. The DNA for the CDR3 is TGCAGCGTCGAGGCTAGGGGAGGAAGCACAGATACGCAGTATTTT.

The chain joins TRBV29-1 to TRBJ2-3, with D unresolved. Trimming removed 1 base at V and 0 bases at J, with 5 bases between. The CDR3 extends over 13 amino acids. CDR1 and CDR2 (germline): SQVTM, ANQGSEA. The CDR3 nucleotides read TGCAGCGTTGAAGCGCTCAGCACAGATACGCAGTATTTT. Translating it yields CSVEALSTDTQYF.

V is TRBV7-9 and J is TRBJ2-2; D is unclear. Trimming shortened V by 8 bases and J by 0 bases, and 16 bases separated the two germline ends. The CDR3 contains 16 residues. Germline V gene sequence: CDR1 SEHNR, CDR2 FQNEAQ (reference sequence). The CDR3 loop reads CASHPKGLTNTGELFF. The CDR3 nucleotides read TGTGCCAGCCACCCGAAAGGGCTAACGAACACCGGGGAGCTGTTTTTT.

The chain carries TRBV6-6 and TRBJ2-7; possible D gene TRBD1, 5 bases. V lost 2 bases and J 5 bases, leaving 16 bases between the germline ends. The germline V gene encodes CDR1 MNHNY and CDR2 SVGAGI (reference sequence). The CDR3 runs to 15 residues. The CDR3 loop is CASSYRAGRSNEQYF. The CDR3 bases are TGTGCCAGCAGTTACCGTGCAGGGCGCAGTAACGAGCAGTACTTC.